The rows below give T cell receptor beta chains drawn from one sample of a study of cytomegalovirus exposure and HLA in healthy donors. TCRdb's table, derived via immunoSEQ multiplex PCR, lists solely in-frame clones and lacks some. The sample has 150,000 to 200,000 clones; around four fifths are singletons. Sequencing was carried out using PBMCs. These receptors came from a man aged 25 to 40 in good health and CMV-seropositive. CDR3s include the opening cysteine and the closing phenylalanine or tryptophan. The D gene is left open where the match is weak. Expanded clones are given a class, and other clones once, few, many or no size at all.

size	J	V	D	DNA	CDR3
few	TRBJ1-6	TRBV4-3	-	TGCGCCAGCAGCCAAGTAGCGTCCTACCGATCACCCCTCCACTTT	CASSQVASYRSPLHF
-	TRBJ2-7	TRBV5-1	-	TGCGCCAGCAGCTTGGCCACAGACGGCTACGAGCAGTACTTC	CASSLATDGYEQYF
-	TRBJ1-3	TRBV7-8	-	TGTGCCAGCAGCTTCGAGGGCTCTGGAAACACCATATATTTT	CASSFEGSGNTIYF
-	TRBJ2-5	TRBV9	-	TGTGCCAGCAGCCCGAGGGGGGGCCAAGAGACCCAGTACTTC	CASSPRGGQETQYF
-	TRBJ1-5	TRBV9	TRBD1	TGTGCCAGCAGCCCCGATCAGGGGGACTATCAGCCCCAGCATTTT	CASSPDQGDYQPQHF
-	TRBJ2-1	TRBV11-3	-	TGTGCCAGCAGCTTGAGGGGGGGGCTCGGTGAGCAGTTCTTC	CASSLRGGLGEQFF
-	TRBJ2-7	TRBV7-6	-	TGTGCCAGCAGCTTAGAAGTCAGGGGTGGCGAGCAGTACTTC	CASSLEVRGGEQYF
-	TRBJ1-6	TRBV7-9	TRBD1	TGTGCCAGCAGCTTCCCGGGACAGGGGTCACCCCTCCACTTT	CASSFPGQGSPLHF
-	TRBJ1-5	TRBV27	TRBD1	TGTGCCAGCAGTCCGACAGGGGGCAATCAGCCCCAGCATTTT	CASSPTGGNQPQHF
-	TRBJ2-1	TRBV7-2	TRBD2	TGTGCCAGCAGCTCCCCCTTGGGGACTAGCGGATACAATGAGCAGTTCTTC	CASSSPLGTSGYNEQFF
-	TRBJ2-5	TRBV5-4	-	TGTGCCAGCAGCTTGCGGTCTGAAGCCCAAGAGACCCAGTACTTC	CASSLRSEAQETQYF
-	TRBJ2-7	TRBV15	-	TGTGCCACCAGCAGACTATCAGGGATGCCTTTATACGAGCAGTACTTC	CATSRLSGMPLYEQYF
-	TRBJ1-3	TRBV27	-	TGTGCCAGCAGACCACAGGGAGCTGGAAACACCATATATTTT	CASRPQGAGNTIYF
-	TRBJ1-2	TRBV12-5	-	TGTGCTAGTGGACCTCTCAGGGTCAGTGGGTACTATGGCTACACCTTC	CASGPLRVSGYYGYTF
-	TRBJ1-2	TRBV19	TRBD1	TGTGCCAGTAGTCCCAGGACAGGGGGTCCCCTAGGCTACACCTTC	CASSPRTGGPLGYTF
-	TRBJ1-6	TRBV7-2	-	TGTGCCAGCAGCTATTTACCTCCGAGGGCTATCGATAATTCACCCCTCCACTTT	CASSYLPPRAIDNSPLHF
-	TRBJ1-2	TRBV13	TRBD1	TGTGCCAGCAGCTCGTGGCGGGACAGGGGGTATGGCTACACCTTC	CASSSWRDRGYGYTF
-	TRBJ1-2	TRBV7-8	-	TGTGCCAGCAGCTTCCCGGGGGCTAACTATGGCTACACCTTC	CASSFPGANYGYTF
once	TRBJ2-7	TRBV2	-	TGTGCCAGCAACGAAGGGGGGGTAACCTACGAGCAGTACTTC	CASNEGGVTYEQYF
-	TRBJ2-1	TRBV6-1	-	TGTGCCGCCCGGGACTCGACCTACAATGAGCAGTTCTTC	CAARDSTYNEQFF
once	TRBJ2-7	TRBV25-1	TRBD1	TGTGCCAGCGGGGTAGGGACAGGGGCAAAGTACGAGCAGTACTTC	CASGVGTGAKYEQYF
-	TRBJ2-2	TRBV30	TRBD2	TGTGCCTGGAGGAACCCGGGGGGCACCGGGGAGCTGTTTTTT	CAWRNPGGTGELFF
-	TRBJ2-7	TRBV10-1	-	TGCGCCAGCAGGGTACACTACGAGCAGTACTTC	CASRVHYEQYF